The present T cell receptor (beta chain) was sequenced within a study of human T cells and chemical hapten exposure. Whole-study context: Sensitization used 2% DPC on around 2 cm by around 2 cm upper inner arm skin.

The sample's time point: patch test 2, 6 weeks after DPC sensitization. Stated treatment: therapeutic diphenylcyclopropenone sensitization with weekly scalp DPC. Unfractionated whole blood yielded total RNA. Note on this clonotype: As yet, its antigen is unknown.

Each cDNA molecule in the library carried unique molecular identifiers. In TCRdb, the RACE reads were re-called with MiXCR into one record per CDR3 protein. This table has tens of thousands of distinct CDR3 sequences, 8.5% to 10% appearing once. Findings and caveats of the study: Against controls, expanded TCRs gave rise to significantly more large CDR3 similarity clusters.

This receptor was obtained from a woman in her thirties with alopecia areata. Some clones in this sample may be carry-over from other donors' samples. Sequenced material: whole blood, taken in connection with sensitization to the hapten diphenylcyclopropenone (DPC).

The CDR3 sequence: CASSPLGGELFF. The CDR3 nucleotides read TGCGCCAGCAGCCCCCTGGGCGGGGAGCTGTTTTTT. The rearrangement uses TRBV4-3 and TRBJ2-2, with D uncertain. Looked up from germline, CDR1 is LGHNA and CDR2 is YSLEER. The CDR3 is made up of 12 amino acids. Trimming removed 4 bases at V and 7 bases at J, with 7 bases between.